What follows describes a single T cell receptor (beta chain). Its antigen is unknown. The sample is drawn from a study of T cells after yellow fever vaccination. The study, taken as a whole, reports: CD4 and CD8 compartments shared a small share of clonotypes. Clones that expanded after primary vaccination mostly reappeared after the booster (96% CD4, approximately 85% CD8).

Universal primer sites and UMIs were introduced during 5'RACE template-switching synthesis of TCR cDNA. Each CDR3 protein gets one entry after TCRdb re-called the 5' RACE reads with MiXCR. Among a few hundred thousand distinct CDR3 sequences listed, over 15% were seen once. The source material was PBMCs, sampled 15 days after the yellow fever booster vaccination. The clonotype was recovered from a young man who received the YFV17D yellow fever vaccine.

The CDR3 sequence: CSARATSGRLSGELFF. The CDR3 nucleotides are TGCAGTGCTAGGGCGACCAGCGGGCGACTCTCCGGGGAGCTGTTTTTT. The rearrangement uses TRBV20-1 and TRBJ2-2, with a weak D call TRBD2 (6 bases). The V gene's germline CDR1 is DFQATT and CDR2 SNEGSKA (reference sequence). The CDR3 covers 16 residues. Trimming took off 3 bases at V and 6 bases at J, with 20 bases between the two ends.